The clone carrying this T cell receptor (beta chain) was observed a single time. Assay: immunoSEQ multiplex PCR; the TCRdb copy retains only in-frame clones and omits some. The sample has 150,000 to 200,000 clones, approximately 90% seen once. The ends were cut back, 2 bases at V and 2 bases at J, with 9 bases in the middle. The CDR3 loop spans 14 amino acids. In germline, CDR1 is MNHEY, CDR2 SVGEGT. This sample stems from a study of T cell responses to AZD1222 COVID-19 vaccine. This chain connects TRBV6-2 or TRBV6-3 to TRBJ1-2, with a possible D match to TRBD1 (5 bases). This TCR was recovered from an adult in good health. The sample consisted of peripheral blood, taken on day 0 of AZD1222 vaccination. The CDR3 is CASSYTGGNYGYTF. The CDR3 bases are TGTGCCAGCAGTTACACAGGTGGGAACTATGGCTACACCTTC.